These 18 T cell receptor beta chains share one sample of origin, sequenced in a study of cytomegalovirus exposure and HLA in healthy donors (dated by TCRdb to 2017 to 2019). The library was built by means of the immunoSEQ multiplex PCR assay. For the multiplex PCR, a mixture combining 60 forward primers for TCR Vbeta segments and 13 reverse primers for TCR Jbeta segments was used. The table comes from immuneACCESS by way of TCRdb, which keeps in-frame sequences with V and J called. Part of the clones is missing from these tables; in studies checked, under half for an unresolved V gene and the rest for unknown reasons. This sample lists 210,000 or so clones; approximately 82% were detected once. Around 0.63% of the sample lies in the top ten. Material for sequencing was PBMCs. The receptors were sampled from a man between 18 and 35 years old in good health and CMV-seronegative.

This sequence joins TRBV5-1 and TRBJ1-2; D may be TRBD1 (6 bases). The CDR3 sequence is 14 residues long. Germline V gives CDR1 SGHRS, CDR2 YFSETQ. V gave up 2 bases and J gave up 3 bases, with 11 bases separating them. The CDR3 loop reads CASSLLGTHYGYTF. The CDR3 DNA reads as TGCGCCAGCAGCTTACTCGGGACACACTATGGCTACACCTTC.

This chain connects TRBV5-6 to TRBJ1-1, with a weak D call TRBD1 (5 bases). Germline CDR1 SGHDT, CDR2 YYEEEE. The V end was cut by 6 bases, the J end by 9 bases, with 15 bases between. This CDR3 contains 12 residues. The CDR3, as DNA: TGTGCCAGCACCCTTGGGGCCACCAAAGCTTTCTTT. Encoded protein: CASTLGATKAFF.

The chain employs TRBV7-3 and TRBJ2-5; weak D call: TRBD2 (6 bases). This CDR3 contains 15 residues. Trimming removed 1 base from V and 5 bases from J, with 14 bases in between. CDR1 and CDR2 from the germline V gene are SGHTA and FQGTGA. This CDR3 is CASSLRGRAGETQYF. DNA for the CDR3: TGTGCCAGCAGCTTAAGAGGCCGGGCGGGGGAGACCCAGTACTTC.

The rearrangement joins TRBV7-9 to TRBJ2-3, with 9 bases that match TRBD1. The CDR3 is 16 residues long. V lost 5 bases to trimming and J lost 2 bases; unmatched junction nucleotides: 8. Germline V gives CDR1 SEHNR, CDR2 FQNEAQ (reference sequence). CDR3 region: CASSGGTGLDTDTQYF. The DNA for the CDR3 is TGTGCCAGCAGCGGCGGGACAGGGCTTGACACAGATACGCAGTATTTT.

V is TRBV29-1 and J is TRBJ2-7; 8 bases fit TRBD2. The germline CDR1 and CDR2 sequences are SQVTM and ANQGSEA. This CDR3 contains 15 residues. Trimming took 4 bases from V and 4 from J; bases not matched to a gene: 12. Here the CDR3 reads CSVGLWGREVYEQYF. The CDR3 coding sequence is TGCAGCGTTGGATTGTGGGGGCGGGAGGTATACGAGCAGTACTTC.

This clone was detected only once. The chain combines TRBV2 with TRBJ1-3, with a weak D call TRBD1 (5 bases). The V end was cut by 2 bases, the J end by 0 bases, with 8 bases between. The germline V gene encodes CDR1 SNHLY and CDR2 FYNNEI. The CDR3 totals 15 residues. CDR3 bases: TGTGCCAGCAGTGAAAACAGGCCCTCTGGAAACACCATATATTTT. Translating gives CASSENRPSGNTIYF.

This chain connects TRBV27 to TRBJ2-1, with a tentative D call TRBD2 (5 bases). The CDR3 has 19 residues. The V gene's germline CDR1 is MNHEY and CDR2 SMNVEV (reference sequence). With 2 bases removed from V and 2 bases from J, the gap between germline ends came to 22 bases. The CDR3 coding sequence is TGTGCCAGCAGTTTACAAGTACGGAGGAGGACCGATACCTACAATGAGCAGTTCTTC. Its translation: CASSLQVRRRTDTYNEQFF.

Points on this clone: A junction boundary mismatches the germline segment, possibly from a read error. This rearrangement joins TRBV4-1 to TRBJ2-2, with TRBD2 identical over 8 bases. Germline V gives CDR1 MGHRA, CDR2 YSYEKL. This CDR3 comprises 18 residues. The CDR3 DNA reads TGCGCCAGCAGTCAACCACGGCTAGCGGGTGGGAACACCGGGAAGCTGTTTTTT. Translating it yields CASSQPRLAGGNTGKLFF.

The V gene is TRBV5-1, the J gene TRBJ2-3; 9 bases match TRBD2. Germline assignment: CDR1 SGHRS and CDR2 YFSETQ. This CDR3 spans 16 amino acids. After removal of 2 bases from V and 6 bases from J, the junction contained 10 bases not matched to a gene. The CDR3 sequence is CASSFGLASWSDTQYF. CDR3 nucleotide sequence: TGCGCCAGCAGCTTCGGACTAGCGTCCTGGTCGGATACGCAGTATTTT.

J is TRBJ2-3 and V is TRBV5-1, with 8 bases aligning to TRBD1. The ends lost 4 bases at V and 4 bases at J; junction bases unmatched: 8. The length of the CDR3 is 15 residues. Per germline, CDR1 SGHRS and CDR2 YFSETQ. The CDR3: CASSKDRVSSDTQYF. The DNA of the CDR3 is TGCGCCAGCAGCAAGGACAGGGTTTCGTCAGATACGCAGTATTTT.

The chain combines TRBV7-2 with TRBJ1-2, with a possible D match to TRBD1 (6 bases). The germline V gene has CDR1 SGHTA and CDR2 FQGNSA. CDR3 length equals 17 residues. Trimming took 5 bases from V and 0 from J, leaving 19 bases between them. The CDR3 sequence is CASSVWDTRGANYGYTF. DNA for the CDR3: TGTGCCAGCAGCGTATGGGACACCAGAGGTGCTAACTATGGCTACACCTTC.

The V gene is TRBV6-5, the J gene TRBJ2-5; weak D call: TRBD1 (6 bases). The CDR3 contains 13 residues. The germline CDR1 and CDR2 sequences are MNHEY and SVGAGI. The ends were cut back, 5 bases at V and 2 bases at J, with 9 bases in the middle. In DNA, the CDR3 is TGTGCCAGCAGTCGGACAGTTCAAGAGACCCAGTACTTC. Translated, it gives CASSRTVQETQYF.

Regarding this clone: The same CDR3 is also encoded by other DNA sequences in this sample. V usage is TRBV7-2 and J usage is TRBJ2-1; TRBD2 matches 9 bases. The CDR3 has 16 residues. V gave up 1 base and J gave up 3 bases; unmatched junction bases: 4. The germline gives CDR1 SGHTA, CDR2 FQGNSA. The CDR3 DNA is TGTGCCAGCAGCTTAGTTCGACTAGCGGTCTACAATGAGCAGTTCTTC. Translated: CASSLVRLAVYNEQFF. Together with reference TRBV7-2 and TRBJ2-1, the CDR3 gives the full variable domain: GAGVSQSPSNKVTEKGKDVELRCDPISGHTALYWYRQSLGQGLEFLIYFQGNSAPDKSGLPSDRFSAERTGGSVSTLTIQRTQQEDSAVYLCASSLVRLAVYNEQFFGPGTRLTVL.

The rearrangement joins TRBV10-3 to TRBJ2-7; 7 bases are shared with TRBD1. The CDR3 is 17 amino acids. V lost 1 base, J lost 5 bases, and 14 bases stayed unmatched. Germline V lookup: CDR1 ENHRY, CDR2 SYGVKD. CDR3 sequence: CAISELGVVDRDHEQYF. Here the CDR3 DNA reads TGTGCCATCAGTGAGTTGGGAGTCGTCGACAGGGACCACGAGCAGTACTTC.

The genes are TRBV5-1 and TRBJ2-5, with TRBD2 matching 7 bases. Germline loops: CDR1 SGHRS, CDR2 YFSETQ. This CDR3 region has 16 residues. V was pared by 2 bases and J by 3 bases, with 10 bases of the junction left unmatched. This CDR3 is CASSFGGSGAKETQYF. The DNA for the CDR3 is TGCGCCAGCAGCTTTGGGGGAAGCGGGGCCAAAGAGACCCAGTACTTC.

This rearrangement joins TRBV9 to TRBJ2-1; 12 bases are shared with TRBD2. The germline V gene encodes CDR1 SGDLS and CDR2 YYNGEE. The CDR3 sequence is 16 residues long. The V gene end was trimmed by 2 bases and the J gene end by 5 bases; junction bases not matched to a gene: 5. DNA of the CDR3: TGTGCCAGCAGCGTCCGGACTAGCGGGAAGGACAATGAGCAGTTCTTC. It codes for CASSVRTSGKDNEQFF.

The J gene is TRBJ1-5, the V gene TRBV19; D uncertain. V lost 5 bases and J 7 bases, leaving 15 bases between the germline ends. Per germline, CDR1 LNHDA and CDR2 SQIVND (reference sequence). The CDR3 consists of 14 residues. CDR3 sequence: CASSPHGPKQPQHF. DNA of the CDR3: TGTGCCAGTAGTCCCCATGGCCCGAAGCAGCCCCAGCATTTT.

The chain carries TRBV9 and TRBJ2-5, with 11 bases that match TRBD2. Germline CDR1 and CDR2: SGDLS and YYNGEE. V lost 0 bases, J lost 7 bases, and 5 bases stayed unmatched. This CDR3 contains 15 residues. The CDR3 sequence: CASSVGGLAGGTQYF. CDR3 bases: TGTGCCAGCAGCGTAGGGGGGCTAGCGGGAGGGACCCAGTACTTC.